This TCR beta chain derives from a study of shared clonotypes between healthy human individuals. The assay was immunoSEQ multiplex PCR, and TCRdb's table has in-frame clones only and misses some. In the table there are hundreds of thousands of clones, 73% of which are singletons. Germline values: CDR1 SNHLY, CDR2 FYNNEI. This CDR3 has 12 amino acids. Trimming cost V 6 bases and J 3 bases, with 6 bases left between them. This TCR was recovered from a young woman in good health. Sequencing was performed on memory CD4+ T cells sorted from blood. Regarding subset: CD45RA-negative fraction. The chain has TRBV2 and TRBJ1-5, with a tentative D call TRBD1 (5 bases). The CDR3 DNA reads as TGTGCCAGCAGGGACAACAATCAGCCCCAGCATTTT. Translated, it gives CASRDNNQPQHF.